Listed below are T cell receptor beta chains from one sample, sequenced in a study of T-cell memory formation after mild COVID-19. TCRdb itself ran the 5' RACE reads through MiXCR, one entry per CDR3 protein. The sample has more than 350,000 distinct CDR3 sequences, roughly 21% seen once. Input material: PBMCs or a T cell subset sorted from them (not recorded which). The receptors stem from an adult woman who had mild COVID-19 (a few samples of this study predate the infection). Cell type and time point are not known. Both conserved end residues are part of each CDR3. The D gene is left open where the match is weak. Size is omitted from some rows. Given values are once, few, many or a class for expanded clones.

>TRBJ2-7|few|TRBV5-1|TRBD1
TGCGCCAGCAGCACCTCCGGGACAGCCTCCTACGAGCAGTACTTC
CASSTSGTASYEQYF
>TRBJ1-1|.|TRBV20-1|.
TGCAGTGCTAGAGATGGGCAGAACACTGAAGCTTTCTTT
CSARDGQNTEAFF
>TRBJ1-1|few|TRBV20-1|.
TGCAGTGCCGGCCAGGGTGGGTACACTGAAGCTTTCTTT
CSAGQGGYTEAFF
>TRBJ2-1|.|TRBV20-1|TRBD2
TGCAGTGTTCCGGGACTAGCGGGCTATTACTCCTACAATGAGCAGTTCTTC
CSVPGLAGYYSYNEQFF
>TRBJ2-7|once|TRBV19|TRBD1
TGTGCCAGTAGACCCGGGACAGGGGGTTCCTACGAGCAGTACTTC
CASRPGTGGSYEQYF
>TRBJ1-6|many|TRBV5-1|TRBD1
TGCGCCAGCAGCTTGCGGACAGGGGGATTGTCACCCCTCCACTTT
CASSLRTGGLSPLHF
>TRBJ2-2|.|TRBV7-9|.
TGTGCCAGCAGCTCACTCCCCGGGACAAAAACCGGGGAGCTGTTTTTT
CASSSLPGTKTGELFF
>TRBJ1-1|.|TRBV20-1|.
TGCAGTGCTAGAGCCGTGGGGGAGGGGAGCTTCAAGTCTGTTGGTGGTGCTTTCTTT
CSARAVGEGSFKSVGGAFF
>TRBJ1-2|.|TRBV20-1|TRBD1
TGCAGTGCTAGTCTCTCGGGACAGGGGCATGGCTACACCTTC
CSASLSGQGHGYTF
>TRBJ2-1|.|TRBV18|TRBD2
TGTGCCAGCTCACCACCCCTAGCGGGAGGAGGTGAGCAGTTCTTC
CASSPPLAGGGEQFF
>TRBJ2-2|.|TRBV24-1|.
TGTGCCACCAGGGGGGGGCGAGGCACCGGGGAGCTGTTTTTT
CATRGGRGTGELFF
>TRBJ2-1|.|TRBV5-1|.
TGCGCCAGCAGCTTGGATGGAGTCTCCTACAATGAGCAGTTCTTC
CASSLDGVSYNEQFF
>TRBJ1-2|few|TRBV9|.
TGTGCCAGCAGCGTAGGTCCCTATGGCTACACCTTC
CASSVGPYGYTF
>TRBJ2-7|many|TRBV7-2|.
TGTGCCAGCAGCTTACCGGGGAGCCACGAGCAGTACTTC
CASSLPGSHEQYF
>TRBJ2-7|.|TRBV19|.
TGTGCCAGTAGTATAGGAGCGACGGGGGGCTCCGAGCAGTACTTC
CASSIGATGGSEQYF
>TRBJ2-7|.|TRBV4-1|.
TGCGCCAGCAGCCAAGGGCCCCAACAGGGAGACGAGCAGTACTTC
CASSQGPQQGDEQYF
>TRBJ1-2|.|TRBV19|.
TGTGCCAGTAGTTCGCCGGGACGGATACCATATGGCTACACCTTC
CASSSPGRIPYGYTF
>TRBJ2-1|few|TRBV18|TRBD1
TGTGCCAGCTCACCACCACGAGTCGGGACAGCTCGTTACAATGAGCAGTTCTTC
CASSPPRVGTARYNEQFF
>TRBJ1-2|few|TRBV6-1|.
TGTGCCAGCAGTGGTCCGAGGGTGATCTATGGCTACACCTTC
CASSGPRVIYGYTF
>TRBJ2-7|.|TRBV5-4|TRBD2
TGTGCCAGCAGCTTGTTCGGGGCTAGCGGGGGGAGAGAGCAGTACTTC
CASSLFGASGGREQYF
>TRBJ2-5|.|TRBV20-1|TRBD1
TGCAGTGCTAGAGGGGGCAGGGGGTTCGAGACCCAGTACTTC
CSARGGRGFETQYF
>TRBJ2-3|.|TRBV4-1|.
TGCGCCAGCAGCCCTACGAGCAATACGCAGTATTTT
CASSPTSNTQYF
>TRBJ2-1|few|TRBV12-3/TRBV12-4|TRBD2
TGTGCCAGCAGTAGACTAGCCCCTGAGCAGTTCTTC
CASSRLAPEQFF
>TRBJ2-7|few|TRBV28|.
TGTGCCAGCAGCCCGGTGGGACTTGCCTCCTACGAGCAGTACTTC
CASSPVGLASYEQYF